The TCR beta chain described here comes from a study of naive and memory T cell subsets (dated by TCRdb to about 2017). In terms of the full investigation: The figure summarizing the skin biopsy and whole blood samples listed roughly ten blood donors, 7 tuberculin skin test biopsies and 3 saline control biopsies. PCR2 was typically a SYBR Green qPCR stopped at a set threshold; low-input samples could instead use end-point PCR (approximately 6 cycles). Summary of the overall study and its limitations: The RNA-based method was acknowledged as potentially sensitive to TCR transcript changes with T cell activation and differentiation.

The library came from 5' RACE. The ligated cDNA was amplified in four rounds of PCR with nested alpha and beta constant region primers together with the SP2 primer. TCR RNA was reverse transcribed with SuperScript IV using alpha and beta constant region primers for the blood and skin samples. Using T4 RNA ligase 1, an oligonucleotide carrying both the Illumina SP2 primer and a UMI was ligated onto the 3' end of the cDNA. The 12-nucleotide UMI consisted of two random hexamers with an eight-base spacer between the hexamers to prevent hairpin formation. TCR alpha and beta chain libraries were processed separately from the second PCR onward, with dual indexing for multiplexing. After pooling, the indexed libraries were analyzed by capillary electrophoresis and sequenced on either an Illumina MiSeq or NextSeq. Libraries were spiked with PhiX DNA at roughly 5-7% so that base diversity was increased and cluster recognition was improved. The authors processed their data as follows. Demultiplexor extracted UMIs from read 2, combined them with read 1 TCR sequence, and split reads by sample indices. V and J genes and V-J junctions were identified by Decombinator, and each TCR was assigned a five-part identifier that included V and J deletions. UMIs were used by Collapsinator to correct sequencing errors and PCR amplification heterogeneity, so that a UMI-based abundance was obtained for each TCR. CDR3Translator turned identifiers into nucleotide sequence, translated that sequence into amino acids, and pulled out CDR3 regions based on terminal motifs. After normalization to the amount of input RNA, the error-corrected alpha and beta TCR counts from blood and from skin were compared. The raw public reads went through TCRdb reprocessing: fastp at Q25, MiXCR clone calling, in-frame beta chains kept. Under each unique CDR3 protein, matching rows form one entry showing the most common genes and DNA. These V and J calls derive from TCRdb rather than the authors' analysis. The table for this sample lists about 48,000 distinct CDR3 sequences; approximately 4.8% of them were counted only once. More than 0.75% of the sample is in the top ten clones.

The germline V end is reduced by 3 bases and the J end by 1 base; junction bases left unmatched: 3. Sequences DFQATT (CDR1) and SNEGSKA (CDR2) are obtained from the germline V gene (reference sequence). From its cysteine to its phenylalanine, the CDR3 spans 14 amino acids. Only the CDR3 DNA stays, 42 bases, in frame from base 1. The study described a robust, sensitive protocol for amplifying, sequencing and analyzing TCRs, using 3' ligation of a UMI-containing oligonucleotide to TCR cDNA. For whole blood analysis, 2.5 ml of peripheral blood was collected from healthy adult volunteers into Tempus tubes, and RNA was extracted following the manufacturer's instructions. Total RNA, without cell sorting, was DNase treated with RQ1 DNase before reverse transcription, targeting roughly 1 to 1000 ng input. Skin biopsy and whole blood libraries were made to test pipeline robustness in samples where T cells form a minority population.

Comments on this clonotype: This receptor's antigen is unknown. No per-base quality is available; no much larger clone lies one base away.

The chain joins TRBV20-1 to TRBJ2-1, and 7 junction bases match TRBD2. The source is a female donor in good health. The CDR3 here reads CSASGRASYNEQFF. The base sequence is TGCAGTGCTAGTGGGAGGGCTTCCTACAATGAGCAGTTCTTC.